This TCR beta chain was identified in a study of regulatory T cells in long-lasting Graves disease. Study findings and constraints: Having only a small sample size may have limited accuracy.

Construction of the TCR beta libraries employed iRepertoire HTBI primers in conjunction with Arm-PCR of CDR3 regions. TCRdb itself ran the multiplex PCR reads through MiXCR, one entry per CDR3 protein. The profile shows hundreds of thousands of distinct CDR3 sequences, roughly 14% of them singletons. V lost 2 bases, J lost 10 bases, and 13 bases stayed unmatched. In germline, CDR1 is PRHDT, CDR2 FYEKMQ (reference sequence). This CDR3 region has 16 residues. Described time point: newly diagnosed GD, antithyroid drugs for less than 3 months. Isolated PBMC RNA provided the starting material for the TCR library. Staff drew roughly 10 milliliters of peripheral blood into EDTA tubes. This clonotype was picked up many times. Its target is unknown. These data were also filed under a second study, of T cells in Graves' hyperthyroidism and ophthalmopathy. Per that paper: A set of HTBI primers served as the primers for a first-round RT-PCR of the TCR CDR3. The authors' 13 V-J model separated ophthalmopathy from stable hyperthyroidism.

The sequencing used peripheral blood mononuclear cells (PBMCs), collected at new diagnosis, from a patient treated with antithyroid drugs. This chain uses TRBV13 with TRBJ2-1; 8 bases match TRBD2. This TCR was recovered from a man aged 30-40 years with Graves disease. CDR3 sequence: CASSLRLAITKKEQFF. CDR3 DNA: TGTGCCAGCAGCTTACGACTAGCGATCACCAAAAAGGAGCAGTTCTTC.